This T cell receptor beta chain was captured in a study of T cells in Graves' hyperthyroidism and ophthalmopathy. Study-level background: Blood was drawn when the patient was first diagnosed and still untreated.

Newly diagnosed hyperthyroidism patients aged 18 to 65 years had disease lasting under 2 months. It was at first hyperthyroidism diagnosis, before any ophthalmopathy symptoms, that the blood sample was taken. PBMCs were obtained from over 8.5 ml fresh peripheral blood. TCR beta CDR3 regions were amplified from RNA transcripts. HTBI primers drove first-round RT-PCR of the TCR CDR3. Each CDR3 protein gets one entry after TCRdb re-called the multiplex PCR reads with MiXCR. The sample comprises around 340,000 distinct CDR3 sequences, about 18% of which are singletons, and around a third rests with the top ten. With 3 bases removed from V and 5 bases from J, the gap between germline ends came to 14 bases. Germline V gene lookup returns CDR1 SGHRS and CDR2 YFSETQ. The CDR3 loop spans 14 amino acids.

Sequencing used blood. The sequence was collected from a woman younger than 45 with Graves' hyperthyroidism that later progressed to Graves' ophthalmopathy. The chain joins TRBV5-1 to TRBJ2-5; D could derive from TRBD1 or TRBD2 (7 bases each). The CDR3: CASSWGGGEETQYF. The CDR3 DNA sequence: TGCGCCAGCAGCTGGGGAGGGGGCGAGGAGACCCAGTACTTC.